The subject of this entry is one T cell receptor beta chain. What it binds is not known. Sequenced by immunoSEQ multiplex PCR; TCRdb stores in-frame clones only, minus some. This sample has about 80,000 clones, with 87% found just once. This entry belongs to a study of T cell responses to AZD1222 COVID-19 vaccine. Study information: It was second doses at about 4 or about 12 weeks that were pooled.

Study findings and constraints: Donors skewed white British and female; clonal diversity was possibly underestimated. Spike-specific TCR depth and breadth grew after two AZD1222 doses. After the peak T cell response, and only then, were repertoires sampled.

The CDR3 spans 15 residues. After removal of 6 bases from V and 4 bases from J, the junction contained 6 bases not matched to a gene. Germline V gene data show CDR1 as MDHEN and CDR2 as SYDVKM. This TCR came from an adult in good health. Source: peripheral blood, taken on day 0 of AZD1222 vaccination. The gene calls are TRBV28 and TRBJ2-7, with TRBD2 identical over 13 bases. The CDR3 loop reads CASSLGLAGAYEQYF. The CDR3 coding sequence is TGTGCCAGCAGCCTCGGACTAGCGGGAGCTTACGAGCAGTACTTC.